These 15 T cell receptor beta chains originate from one sample sequenced in a study of PD-L1 blockade in urothelial cancer. Clones were read by immunoSEQ multiplex PCR, and TCRdb kept only the in-frame ones, dropping some. The sample records 35,000 to 55,000 clones, about four fifths being singletons. Here the sequenced sample was PBMCs, taken around atezolizumab (anti-PD-L1) treatment. These receptors were collected from a man between 65 and 85 years old with urothelial cancer.

This clone is a singleton in its sample. This chain uses TRBV9 with TRBJ2-5; 12 bases map to TRBD2. This CDR3 has 14 residues. Germline assignment: CDR1 SGDLS and CDR2 YYNGEE. V trimming: 7 bases; J trimming: 4 bases; junction bases outside the gene matches: 5. CDR3 in DNA: TGTGCCAGCTCTATGGGACTAGCGGGAGAGACCCAGTACTTC. Translated: CASSMGLAGETQYF.

V is TRBV28 and J is TRBJ2-7; D unresolved. The germline gives CDR1 MDHEN, CDR2 SYDVKM. V shed 11 bases and J shed 7 bases, with 15 bases lying between them. The CDR3 is made up of 11 amino acids. CDR3 sequence reads: CAVQSIREQYF. For the CDR3, the DNA is TGTGCCGTACAGAGCATCCGGGAGCAGTACTTC.

The rearrangement uses TRBV30 and TRBJ1-1; D is possibly TRBD1 (6 bases). V lost 4 bases to trimming and J lost 4 bases, with 13 bases between them. The CDR3 is made up of 13 amino acids. Per the germline V gene, CDR1 is GTSNPN and CDR2 is SVGIG (reference sequence). The CDR3 DNA reads as TGTGCCTGGACAAGGGACACAGGCACTGAAGCTTTCTTT. Translated: CAWTRDTGTEAFF.

This chain joins TRBV7-3 and TRBJ2-7; a possible D gene is TRBD2 (6 bases). The germline V and J ends were trimmed by 1 base and 0 bases, with 7 bases remaining between them. Germline CDR1 and CDR2: SGHTA and FQGTGA. This CDR3 region has 14 residues. DNA of the CDR3: TGTGCCAGCAGCTTAATGGGGGGCTCCTACGAGCAGTACTTC. Its translation is CASSLMGGSYEQYF.

This chain connects TRBV7-2 to TRBJ2-7; TRBD1 matches at 7 bases. Per germline, CDR1 SGHTA and CDR2 FQGNSA. The CDR3 length is 14 residues. V dropped 4 bases and J dropped 2; count of bases not matched to a gene: 5. CDR3 nucleotides: TGTGCCAGCAGCTGGAGGACAGGAACCTACGAGCAGTACTTC. Translation gives CASSWRTGTYEQYF.

This chain links TRBV11-3 with TRBJ2-2; the D gene is possibly TRBD1 (6 bases). The V end lost 6 bases, the J end lost 1 base, and 15 bases lay between the germline ends. This CDR3 region has 16 residues. Germline V lookup: CDR1 SGHNT, CDR2 YENEEA. CDR3 nucleotide sequence: TGTGCCAGCAGTCAATACGGGACACGGAACACCGGGGAGCTGTTTTTT. Translation gives CASSQYGTRNTGELFF.

The J gene is TRBJ2-3, the V gene TRBV7-2; possible D gene TRBD1, 6 bases. Trimming took 0 bases from V and 0 from J, leaving 13 bases between them. This CDR3 is built from 17 residues. Germline CDR1 reads SGHTA; CDR2 reads FQGNSA. The chain's CDR3 is CASSLARGRGSTDTQYF. CDR3 nucleotides: TGTGCCAGCAGCTTAGCGCGCGGCAGGGGCAGCACAGATACGCAGTATTTT.

The genes are TRBV5-1 and TRBJ1-2; D gene ambiguous. Per the germline V gene, CDR1 is SGHRS and CDR2 is YFSETQ. The V and J ends lost 6 bases and 6 bases respectively, with 18 bases between them. The CDR3 spans 14 residues. The CDR3 coding sequence is TGCGCCAGCAATTCGAGGTCTCAGTTCGATGGCTACACCTTC. It codes for CASNSRSQFDGYTF.

This clone was observed a single time. The rearrangement links TRBV28 to TRBJ2-5; TRBD1 matches 8 bases. This CDR3 is built from 16 residues. Germline CDR1 and CDR2: MDHEN and SYDVKM. The J segment lost 5 bases and the V segment lost 3 bases, leaving 11 bases of the junction unmatched. The CDR3 DNA reads as TGTGCCAGCAGTTTGGGAACGTCAGGGGGCAGGGAGACCCAGTACTTC. As protein: CASSLGTSGGRETQYF. Combining the CDR3 with reference TRBV28 and TRBJ2-5 gives the whole variable domain DVKVTQSSRYLVKRTGEKVFLECVQDMDHENMFWYRQDPGLGLRLIYFSYDVKMKEKGDIPEGYSVSREKKERFSLILESASTNQTSMYLCASSLGTSGGRETQYFGPGTRLLVL.

This clone was counted a single time. The CDR3: CASSYRGGLTDTQYF. As DNA, the CDR3 is TGTGCCAGCAGCTACAGGGGGGGTCTCACAGATACGCAGTATTTT. The J gene is TRBJ2-3, the V gene TRBV27; D possibly corresponds to TRBD1 (8 bases). The length of the CDR3 is 15 residues. V was clipped by 6 bases and J by 2 bases, with 15 bases between them. Per the germline V gene, CDR1 is MNHEY and CDR2 is SMNVEV (reference sequence).

This rearrangement joins TRBV6-6 to TRBJ1-1; TRBD1 agrees at 9 bases. V dropped 5 bases and J dropped 7; count of bases not matched to a gene: 2. The CDR3 contains 12 residues. From germline, CDR1 is MNHNY and CDR2 SVGAGI (reference sequence). The chain's CDR3 is CASSQGQGEAFF. The CDR3 DNA reads TGTGCCAGCAGTCAGGGACAGGGTGAAGCTTTCTTT.

This chain links TRBV11-3 with TRBJ2-5; 8 nucleotides agree with TRBD2. The J segment lost 1 base and the V segment lost 4 bases, leaving 5 bases of the junction unmatched. Per germline, CDR1 SGHNT and CDR2 YENEEA. This CDR3 is 15 amino acids long. The CDR3 nucleotides are TGTGCCAGCAGCTCGCGGGGGGCAGTCCAAGAGACCCAGTACTTC. It specifies CASSSRGAVQETQYF.

This clone was seen ten or more times. This chain links TRBV5-5 with TRBJ2-7; D is unclear. V was shortened by 4 bases and J by 6 bases, with 17 bases between the two germline ends. Germline V gives CDR1 SGHKS, CDR2 YYEKEE (reference sequence). The CDR3 covers 14 residues. The CDR3 here is CASSPGAGLVEQYF. DNA of the CDR3: TGTGCCAGCAGCCCAGGCGCCGGTTTAGTCGAGCAGTACTTC.

This chain connects TRBV30 to TRBJ2-5; D call uncertain. CDR3 size: 14 residues. The germline V and J ends were trimmed by 0 bases and 1 base, with 9 bases remaining between them. Germline loops: CDR1 GTSNPN, CDR2 SVGIG (reference sequence). The CDR3 nucleotides read TGTGCCTGGAGTGTACCAGGTAGCCAAGAGACCCAGTACTTC. Protein product: CAWSVPGSQETQYF.

The rearrangement joins TRBV28 to TRBJ1-5, with 7 bases that match TRBD1. The CDR3 totals 15 residues. After removal of 3 bases from V and 7 bases from J, the junction contained 9 bases not matched to a gene. Looked up from germline, CDR1 is MDHEN and CDR2 is SYDVKM. CDR3 nucleotides: TGTGCCAGCAGTTTTTACAGGGGCGAGGGGCAGCCCCAGCATTTT. Protein product: CASSFYRGEGQPQHF.